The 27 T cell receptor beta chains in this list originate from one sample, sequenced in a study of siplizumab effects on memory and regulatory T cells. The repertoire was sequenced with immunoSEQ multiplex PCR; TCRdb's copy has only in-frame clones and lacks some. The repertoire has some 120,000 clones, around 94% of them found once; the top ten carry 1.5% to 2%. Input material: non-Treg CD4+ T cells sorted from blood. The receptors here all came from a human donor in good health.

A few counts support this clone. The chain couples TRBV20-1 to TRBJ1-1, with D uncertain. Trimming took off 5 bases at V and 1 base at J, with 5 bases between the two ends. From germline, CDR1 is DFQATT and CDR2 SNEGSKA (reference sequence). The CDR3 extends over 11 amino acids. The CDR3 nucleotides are TGCAGTGCTGAGGGGAACACTGAAGCTTTCTTT. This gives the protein CSAEGNTEAFF.

The CDR3 spells CASSLRGPGGPRTGELFF. The CDR3, as DNA: TGTGCCAGCAGCTTAAGGGGTCCGGGAGGGCCTCGCACCGGGGAGCTGTTTTTT. V usage is TRBV7-3 and J usage is TRBJ2-2, with TRBD2 matching 8 bases. The CDR3 is made up of 18 amino acids. Unmatched junction bases numbered 11, after V lost 1 base and J lost 4 bases. Germline V gives CDR1 SGHTA, CDR2 FQGTGA.

The chain's CDR3 is CASSGQPGSYEQYF. The CDR3 DNA follows: TGTGCCAGCAGCGGACAGCCGGGTTCCTACGAGCAGTACTTC. V usage is TRBV6-1 and J usage is TRBJ2-7, with D tentatively TRBD1 (6 bases). V was cut by 6 bases and J by 1 base, with 13 bases left in between. The CDR3 totals 14 residues. Germline V lookup: CDR1 MNHNS, CDR2 SASEGT.

This CDR3 reads CASSPSSGTYEQYF. Written as DNA, the CDR3 is TGTGCCAGTAGTCCCTCTAGCGGGACCTACGAGCAGTACTTC. The chain combines TRBV19 with TRBJ2-7; 9 nucleotides match TRBD2. V shed 5 bases and J 2 bases; nucleotides not matched to a gene: 4. The CDR3 is made up of 14 amino acids. Per germline, CDR1 LNHDA and CDR2 SQIVND (reference sequence).

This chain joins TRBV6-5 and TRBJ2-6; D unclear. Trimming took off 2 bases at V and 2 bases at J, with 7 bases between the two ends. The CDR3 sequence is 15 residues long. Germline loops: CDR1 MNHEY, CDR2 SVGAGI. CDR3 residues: CASSYLSPGANVLTF. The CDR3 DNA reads TGTGCCAGCAGTTACCTCAGCCCTGGGGCCAACGTCCTGACTTTC.

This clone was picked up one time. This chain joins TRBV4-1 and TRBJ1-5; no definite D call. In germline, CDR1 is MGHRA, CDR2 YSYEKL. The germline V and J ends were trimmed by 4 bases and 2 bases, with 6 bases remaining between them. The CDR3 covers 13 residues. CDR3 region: CASSPEGNQPQHF. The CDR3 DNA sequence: TGCGCCAGCAGCCCTGAGGGCAATCAGCCCCAGCATTTT.

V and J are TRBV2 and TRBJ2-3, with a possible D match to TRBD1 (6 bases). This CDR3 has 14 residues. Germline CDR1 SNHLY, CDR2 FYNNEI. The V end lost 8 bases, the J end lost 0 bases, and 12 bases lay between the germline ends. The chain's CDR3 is CASQTGLSTDTQYF. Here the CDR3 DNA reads TGTGCCAGCCAAACAGGGCTTAGCACAGATACGCAGTATTTT.

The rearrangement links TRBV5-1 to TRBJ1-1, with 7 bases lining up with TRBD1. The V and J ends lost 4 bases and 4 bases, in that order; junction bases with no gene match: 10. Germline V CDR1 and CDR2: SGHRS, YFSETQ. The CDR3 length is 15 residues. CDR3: CASSGGDSSGTEAFF. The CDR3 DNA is TGCGCCAGCAGCGGCGGGGACAGTTCGGGCACTGAAGCTTTCTTT.

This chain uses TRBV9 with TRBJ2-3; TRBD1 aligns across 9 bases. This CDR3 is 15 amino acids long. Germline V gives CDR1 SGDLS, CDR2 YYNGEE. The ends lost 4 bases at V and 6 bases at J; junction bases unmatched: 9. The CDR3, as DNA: TGTGCCAGCAGCTCTCGACAGGGGGGCCAGGATACGCAGTATTTT. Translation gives CASSSRQGGQDTQYF.

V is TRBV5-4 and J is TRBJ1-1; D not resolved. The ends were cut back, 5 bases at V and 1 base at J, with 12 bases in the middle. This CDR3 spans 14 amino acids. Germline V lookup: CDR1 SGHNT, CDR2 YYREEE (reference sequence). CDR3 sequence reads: CASSFAQRNTEAFF. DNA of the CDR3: TGTGCCAGCAGTTTCGCTCAAAGGAACACTGAAGCTTTCTTT. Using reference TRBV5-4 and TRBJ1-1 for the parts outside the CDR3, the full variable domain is ETGVTQSPTHLIKTRGQQVTLRCSSQSGHNTVSWYQQALGQGPQFIFQYYREEENGRGNFPPRFSGLQFPNYSSELNVNALELDDSALYLCASSFAQRNTEAFFGQGTRLTVV.

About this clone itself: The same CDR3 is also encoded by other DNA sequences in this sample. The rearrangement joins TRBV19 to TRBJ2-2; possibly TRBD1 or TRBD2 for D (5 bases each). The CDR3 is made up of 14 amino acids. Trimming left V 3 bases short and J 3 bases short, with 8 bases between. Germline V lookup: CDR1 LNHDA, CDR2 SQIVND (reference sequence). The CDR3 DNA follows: TGTGCCAGTAGTATGGGACGGGACACCGGGGAGCTGTTTTTT. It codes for CASSMGRDTGELFF.

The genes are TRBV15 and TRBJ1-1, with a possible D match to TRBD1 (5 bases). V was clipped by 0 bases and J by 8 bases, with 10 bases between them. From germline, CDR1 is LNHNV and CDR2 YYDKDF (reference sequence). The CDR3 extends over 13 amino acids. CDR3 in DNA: TGTGCCACCAGCAGAGATAAGGCAGGGGAAGCTTTCTTT. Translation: CATSRDKAGEAFF.

CDR3 amino acids: CASRPGGSYGYTF. Here the CDR3 DNA reads TGTGCCAGCCGGCCCGGAGGAAGCTATGGCTACACCTTC. The V gene is TRBV14, the J gene TRBJ1-2; D remains ambiguous. CDR1 SGHDN and CDR2 FVKESK come from the germline V gene. CDR3 size: 13 residues. Trimming shortened V by 8 bases and J by 4 bases, and 14 bases separated the two germline ends.

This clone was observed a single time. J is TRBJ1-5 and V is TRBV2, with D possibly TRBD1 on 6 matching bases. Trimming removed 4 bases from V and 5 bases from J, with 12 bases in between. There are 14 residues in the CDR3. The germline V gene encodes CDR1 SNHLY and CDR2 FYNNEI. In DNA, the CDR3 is TGTGCCAGCAGTGCACAGGGCGGCGATCAGCCCCAGCATTTT. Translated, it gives CASSAQGGDQPQHF.

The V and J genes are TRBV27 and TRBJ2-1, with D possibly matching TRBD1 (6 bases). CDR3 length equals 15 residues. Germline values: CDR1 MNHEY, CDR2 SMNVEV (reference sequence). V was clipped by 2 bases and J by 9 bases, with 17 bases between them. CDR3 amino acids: CASSLGGRGSSEQFF. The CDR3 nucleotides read TGTGCCAGCAGTTTAGGGGGCAGGGGAAGCTCTGAGCAGTTCTTC.

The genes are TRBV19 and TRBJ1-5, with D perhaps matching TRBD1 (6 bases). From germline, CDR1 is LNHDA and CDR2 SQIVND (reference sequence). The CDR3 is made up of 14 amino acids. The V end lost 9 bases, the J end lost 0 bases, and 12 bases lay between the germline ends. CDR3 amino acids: CASSTGFSNQPQHF. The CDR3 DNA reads TGTGCCAGCTCGACAGGTTTTAGCAATCAGCCCCAGCATTTT.

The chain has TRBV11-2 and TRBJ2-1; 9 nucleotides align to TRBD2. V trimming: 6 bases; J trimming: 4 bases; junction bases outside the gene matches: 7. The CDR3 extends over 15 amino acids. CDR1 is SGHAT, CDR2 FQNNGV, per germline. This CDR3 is CASRNLAGEYNEQFF. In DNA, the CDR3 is TGTGCCAGCAGAAATTTAGCGGGGGAATACAATGAGCAGTTCTTC.

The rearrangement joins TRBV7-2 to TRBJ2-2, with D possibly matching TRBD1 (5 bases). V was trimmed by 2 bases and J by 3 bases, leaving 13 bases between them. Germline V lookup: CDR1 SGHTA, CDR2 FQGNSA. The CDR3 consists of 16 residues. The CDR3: CASSLLLSRDTGELFF. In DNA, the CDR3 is TGTGCCAGCAGCTTATTACTTAGCAGGGACACCGGGGAGCTGTTTTTT.

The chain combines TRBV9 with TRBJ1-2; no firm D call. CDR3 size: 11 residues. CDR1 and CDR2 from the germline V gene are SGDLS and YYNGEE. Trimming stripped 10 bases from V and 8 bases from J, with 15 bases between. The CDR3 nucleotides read TGTGCCCGACCCTTTGAGGAGGGCTACACCTTC. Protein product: CARPFEEGYTF.

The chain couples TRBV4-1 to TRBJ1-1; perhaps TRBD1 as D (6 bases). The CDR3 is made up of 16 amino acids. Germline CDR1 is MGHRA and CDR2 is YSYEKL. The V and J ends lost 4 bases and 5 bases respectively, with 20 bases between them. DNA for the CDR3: TGCGCCAGCAGCCCCCCCTCCGGACAGACGAGAACTGAAGCTTTCTTT. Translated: CASSPPSGQTRTEAFF.

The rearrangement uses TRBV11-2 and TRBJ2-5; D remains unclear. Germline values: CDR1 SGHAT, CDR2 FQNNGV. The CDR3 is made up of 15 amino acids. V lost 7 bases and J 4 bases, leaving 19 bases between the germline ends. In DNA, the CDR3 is TGTGCCAGCACCTCTCCTGAAAAAGGGTCAGAGACCCAGTACTTC. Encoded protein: CASTSPEKGSETQYF.

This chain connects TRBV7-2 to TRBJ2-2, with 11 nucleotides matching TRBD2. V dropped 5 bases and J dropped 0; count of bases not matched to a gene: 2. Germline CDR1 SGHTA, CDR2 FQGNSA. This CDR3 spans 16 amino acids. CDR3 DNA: TGTGCCAGCAGCATACTAGCGGGGGCGAACACCGGGGAGCTGTTTTTT. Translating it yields CASSILAGANTGELFF.

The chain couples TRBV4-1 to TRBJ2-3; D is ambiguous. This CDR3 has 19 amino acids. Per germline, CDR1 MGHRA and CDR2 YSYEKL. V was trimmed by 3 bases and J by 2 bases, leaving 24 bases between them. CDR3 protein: CASSHITLRASQLTDTQYF. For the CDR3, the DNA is TGCGCCAGCAGCCATATTACCCTCCGGGCCTCACAGCTCACAGATACGCAGTATTTT.

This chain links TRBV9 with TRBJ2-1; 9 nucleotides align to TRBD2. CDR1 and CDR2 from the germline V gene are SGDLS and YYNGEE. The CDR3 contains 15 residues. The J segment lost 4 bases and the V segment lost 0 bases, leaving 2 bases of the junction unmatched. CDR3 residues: CASSVVAGEYNEQFF. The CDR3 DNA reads TGTGCCAGCAGCGTAGTAGCGGGGGAGTACAATGAGCAGTTCTTC.

The CDR3 sequence: CASSERRGNSPLHF. The CDR3, as DNA: TGTGCCAGCAGTGAACGTAGGGGCAATTCACCCCTCCACTTT. This sequence joins TRBV6-1 and TRBJ1-6; D is possibly TRBD1 (5 bases). Germline CDR1 is MNHNS and CDR2 is SASEGT. This CDR3 spans 14 amino acids. V dropped 2 bases and J dropped 7 bases, with 9 bases sitting between them.

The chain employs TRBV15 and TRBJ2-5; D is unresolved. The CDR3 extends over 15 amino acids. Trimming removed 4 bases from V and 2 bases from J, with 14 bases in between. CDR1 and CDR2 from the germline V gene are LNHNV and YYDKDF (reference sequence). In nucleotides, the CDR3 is TGTGCCACCAGCAAATCCCCCGGCAGACAAGAGACCCAGTACTTC. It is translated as CATSKSPGRQETQYF.

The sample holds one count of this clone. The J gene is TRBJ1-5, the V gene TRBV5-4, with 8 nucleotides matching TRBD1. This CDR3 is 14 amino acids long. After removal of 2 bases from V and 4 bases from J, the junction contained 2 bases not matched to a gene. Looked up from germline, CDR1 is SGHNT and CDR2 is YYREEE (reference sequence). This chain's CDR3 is CASSFGQGNQPQHF. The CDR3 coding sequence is TGTGCCAGCAGCTTCGGACAGGGTAATCAGCCCCAGCATTTT.